This T cell receptor beta chain was captured by sequencing in a study of cytomegalovirus exposure and HLA in healthy donors (dated by TCRdb to about 2017). About the full investigation: An earlier analysis of some 620 of the donors reported about 280 Gb of sequence data and 117 million unique TCR beta sequences obtained from about 179 million T cells. Every repertoire in the discovery cohort had been generated on one and the same sequencing platform. Donor age, sex, ethnicity and CMV serostatus were collected together with the repertoire data. Among 398 genotyped donors of the cohort, an average of about 240,000 unique TCR beta nucleotide sequences were sequenced per donor, roughly 18% of them non-productive. To predict cytomegalovirus infection status, the study combined high-throughput TCR immunosequencing, statistical association of individual TCRs with disease status, and machine learning. A later analysis re-examined previously published TCR beta repertoires from 600 to 700 donors and added high-resolution HLA genotyping to investigate patterns of TCR occurrence. The study used immunosequencing to profile the T cell repertoires of 666 subjects and linked those repertoires to cytomegalovirus serostatus. An earlier analysis of some 600 of the donors applied high-throughput TCR beta sequencing to assess whether each TCR beta V gene segment acted as functional or pseudogenic. Rather than drawing on any new phenotypic data, the later analysis identified candidate immune exposures from TCR beta sequences and the way those sequences occurred across donors. Of the roughly 410 genotyped donors, 65% to 90% were placed in the genetic ancestry cluster associated with self-reported Caucasian donors. An early release that covered several hundred HLA-typed donors contained approximately 300 gigabases of sequencing data and 80 million or so unique TCR sequences. A separate validation cohort of 100 to 150 different subjects was used in addition to the approximately 670-subject first cohort. The study was designed to test whether signatures of past pathogen exposure could be identified by cataloging public T cell receptors. In a later genetic analysis, genome-wide SNP genotypes for about three fifths of the roughly 670 donors were used, and that subset was treated as a discovery cohort. HLA typing covered class I and class II loci at four-digit resolution. Typing coverage varied by locus: roughly 629-640 donors for A, B, C, DRB1 and DQB1; about 520 for DQA1; 606 for DPA1; roughly 450 for DPB1. Because of strong linkage in the cohort, five DR-DQ haplotypes were treated as single units for association and clustering. On the study overall, not on this receptor specifically: Correlated functional status among segregating V segments might reflect linkage disequilibrium, but an unknown experimental factor could not be ruled out. A cluster of highly shared sequence variants was judged likely to be a technical artifact of the sequencing pipeline. Only TCR beta chains were sequenced in this cohort, and the absence of alpha or paired-chain data limited detectable features. Compared with equally common non-associated chains, HLA-associated TCR beta chains in a later analysis were more clonally expanded and had lower generation probabilities. A further reported finding was that TCR beta sequences accurately predicted the HLA-A and HLA-B alleles for most subjects in the first cohort. An association between a missense DCLRE1C variant and V-gene and J-gene trimming of TCR beta chains was found in a later genetic analysis and replicated in an independent cohort. A later analysis reported that several top co-occurrence clusters appeared linked to parvovirus B19, influenza, CMV and Epstein-Barr virus. Broadly in line with IMGT annotations, most TCR beta V segments showed up in productive rearrangements about 90% or about 30% of the time in an earlier analysis of 587 of the donors. The presence/absence analyses assumed that sequencing depth was roughly uniform across donors, and that assumption may not be true. A few of the identified cytomegalovirus-associated TCR beta chains were confirmed in vitro to be specific for cytomegalovirus antigens. The classifier was reported to diagnose cytomegalovirus status with high specificity and sensitivity in both the original and validation cohorts. About 15 rarely observed V segments, including chromosome 9 orphons, were excluded from the earlier analysis of 550 to 700 of the donors because counts were too low. Assigning TCR associations to individual alleles was difficult when HLA alleles, especially DR and DQ, strongly co-occurred. Because some donors lacked HLA typing at each locus, the association tests relied only on the typed subset. While some public TCRs were present in many individuals, most TCR sequences turned up only very rarely across donors. According to a later analysis, TCR association rates differed among HLA loci, with DRB1 alleles showing the most associated TCRs and HLA-C alleles showing the fewest. A total of 150 to 200 TCR beta chains were listed by the study as associated with cytomegalovirus. A later analysis associated roughly 17,000 TCR beta sequences with specific HLA alleles at a false discovery rate of 0.05. According to a later analysis, most CMV-associated TCR beta chains appeared to be HLA-restricted, and the HLA associations seemed to be driven largely by CMV exposure. In a later genetic analysis, fewer N-insertions in productive TCRs were reported among donors in an Asian-associated ancestry cluster than the roughly 640-donor mean. It was suggested by the authors that the approach could potentially be generalized to other disease states and immunological phenotypes. The only immune exposure information available for the cohort was CMV serostatus. The 87-base-pair reads could not distinguish some IMGT-functional V segments, including TRBV6-2 and TRBV6-3, so those segments were excluded.

Preparation of the library involved the immunoSEQ multiplex PCR assay. The multiplex PCR relied on a mix of 60 forward primers for TCR Vbeta segments and 13 reverse primers for TCR Jbeta segments. The CDR3 region of rearranged TCR beta genes was amplified from genomic DNA by a multiplex PCR assay. The Illumina HiSeq System was used to sequence the amplified TCR beta libraries as 87-base-pair reads. In the paper's pipeline: A later analysis counted approximately 74 million unique TCR beta chains across the 666 repertoires, and roughly 10 million of these chains were shared by at least two donors. Raw reads were error-corrected and collapsed into unique sequences by a nearest-neighbor algorithm in which closely related sequences were merged to remove PCR and sequencing errors. V, D and J gene segments were assigned by aligning CDR3 sequences to IMGT reference sequences. For a sequence to be retained, a match of at least six nucleotides was required to both a V gene segment and a J gene segment. A rearrangement was called productive if the CDR3 had no stop codons and remained in frame with V and J, and every other rearrangement was called non-productive. Following IMGT convention, CDR3 was defined as the stretch from the second conserved V-encoded cysteine up to the conserved J-encoded phenylalanine. In an earlier analysis of more than 550 of the donors, sequences lacking an unambiguous match to a single V gene segment were excluded. In an earlier analysis of 500 to 750 of the donors, V segments were called functional above 56.7% productive rearrangements and were called segregating when the between-donor standard deviation exceeded 5%. A statistical classification framework was built to diagnose cytomegalovirus status from the catalog of TCR beta chain sequences. A later analysis assigned V and J genes by comparing TCR nucleotide sequences with IMGT/GENE-DB human TR gene sequences. Using the TCRdist pipeline, a later analysis assigned CDR3 sequences along with most-parsimonious VDJ recombination scenarios. A later analysis defined each TCR beta chain by its CDR3 amino acid sequence plus V-gene family, and excluded reads lacking a unique V-gene family. As a way to deal with suspected cross-contamination and a sequencing artifact, a later analysis dropped roughly 600 nucleotide sequences that were highly shared and had low generation probability. For each public chain, a later analysis derived a clonal expansion index from normalized ranks of inferred template counts within each repertoire. In a later analysis, generation probabilities were computed using a VDJ recombination model fitted to out-of-frame rearrangements, and the results were checked against IGoR. In a later analysis, hypergeometric tests were used to score TCR-TCR, TCR-HLA and TCR-CMV co-occurrence, with a repertoire-size bias correction applied to TCR pairs. A later analysis estimated false discovery rates by permuting HLA or CMV assignments 20 times. In a later analysis, co-occurring TCRs were grouped using DBSCAN, and TCRdist sequence similarity was added for clustering within HLA-allele-positive subsets. For co-occurrence clustering, repertoires with fewer than 30,000 or more than 120,000 public chains were excluded, along with roughly five repertoires with anomalous nucleotide sharing. The clones in this table, taken by TCRdb from immuneACCESS, are in-frame only. Not every clone is retained; where verified, under half of the shortfall comes from an unresolved V gene, and the cause of the rest is unknown. V and J calls and clone size are as listed in that table; D and trimming were resolved from the DNA. Across this sample there are roughly 200,000 clones, with approximately 78% seen only once. The ten most abundant clones make up approximately 2.5% of the sample.

Regarding this clone: It has no known antigen specificity. The sample holds no much larger clone one base away, and base qualities are not on file.

The cohort consisted of 650 to 850 healthy bone marrow donors. All cohort members were sampled while nominally healthy, although unrecorded immune exposures were likely present. The donor tested CMV seronegative and was one of the 352 seronegative cohort members. Each donor provided a peripheral blood sample, and peripheral blood mononuclear cells were used for TCR beta sequencing. The Qiagen DNeasy Blood Extraction Kit was used to extract genomic DNA from the blood cell samples. CDR1 is given as MNHEY and CDR2 as SMNVEV, both from the germline V gene (reference sequence). The cysteine opens and the phenylalanine closes a CDR3 of 15 amino acids. The CDR3 DNA has 45 bases and is translated from base 1. Here V drops 4 bases and J drops 4 bases, and the junction holds 9 bases not matched to any gene.

Sequencing was performed on PBMCs. The chain was built from TRBV27 and TRBJ1-2; 7 central nucleotides agree with TRBD1. The receptor was derived from a woman between 40 and 55 years old in good health and CMV-seronegative. The CDR3 in this case is CASSSETGLGYGYTF. The sequenced DNA is TGTGCCAGCAGTTCGGAGACAGGGCTAGGCTATGGCTACACCTTC.